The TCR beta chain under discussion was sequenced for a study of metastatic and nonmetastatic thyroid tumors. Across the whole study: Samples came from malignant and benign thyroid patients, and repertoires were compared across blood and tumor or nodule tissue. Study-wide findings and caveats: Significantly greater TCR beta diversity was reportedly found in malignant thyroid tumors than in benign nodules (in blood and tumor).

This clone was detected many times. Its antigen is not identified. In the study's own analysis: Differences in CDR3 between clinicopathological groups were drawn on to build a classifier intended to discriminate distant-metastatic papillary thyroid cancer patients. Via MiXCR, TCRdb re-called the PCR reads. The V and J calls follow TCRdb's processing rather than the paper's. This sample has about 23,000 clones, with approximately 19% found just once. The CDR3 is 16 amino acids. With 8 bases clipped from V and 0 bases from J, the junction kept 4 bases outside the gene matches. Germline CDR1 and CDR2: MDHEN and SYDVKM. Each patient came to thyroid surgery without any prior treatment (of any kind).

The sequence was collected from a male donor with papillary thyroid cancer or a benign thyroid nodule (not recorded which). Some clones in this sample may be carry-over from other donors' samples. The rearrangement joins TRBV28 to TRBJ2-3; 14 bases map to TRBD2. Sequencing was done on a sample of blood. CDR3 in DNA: TGTGCCAGCCAGGGACTAGCGGGAGCCAGCACAGATACGCAGTATTTT. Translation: CASQGLAGASTDTQYF.